One sample yielded the 20 T cell receptor beta chains listed below, sequenced in a study of neurological immune-mediated disorders. From the 5' RACE reads, TCRdb called clonotypes with MiXCR, one entry per CDR3 protein. This sample has about 77,000 distinct CDR3 sequences; roughly 9.5% occur once, and the top ten carry about 1.7%. Sequencing used PBMCs. Receptor source: a man aged 45-65 years in good health.

Turning to this clonotype: This may be a read error: a much more frequent sequence differs by one nucleotide. This sequence joins TRBV2 and TRBJ1-5, with no clear D. V gave up 3 bases and J gave up 11 bases, with 17 bases separating them. Germline loops: CDR1 SNHLY, CDR2 FYNNEI. The CDR3 is 14 residues long. The CDR3 nucleotides are TGTGCCAGCAGTGAGAACAGACCTGACCAGACCCAGCATTTT. Its protein is CASSENRPDQTQHF.

This clonotype occurred many times. The gene calls are TRBV4-1 and TRBJ2-4; tentative D call: TRBD2 (5 bases). V was clipped by 4 bases and J by 1 base, with 11 bases between them. CDR1 and CDR2 (germline): MGHRA, YSYEKL. The CDR3 is 15 residues long. Here the CDR3 DNA reads TGCGCCAGCAGCCTGCTAGCACCCGCCAAAAACATTCAGTACTTC. Protein sequence: CASSLLAPAKNIQYF.

This clonotype has ten or more counts. CDR3: CASSTGQGDGNTIYF. The DNA of the CDR3 is TGTGCCAGCAGTACTGGACAGGGGGACGGAAACACCATATATTTT. The rearrangement uses TRBV6-1 and TRBJ1-3; 10 bases agree with TRBD1. The CDR3 sequence is 15 residues long. Germline CDR1 reads MNHNS; CDR2 reads SASEGT. Trimming at V came to 5 bases and at J to 4 bases, leaving 5 bases not matched to a gene.

This clonotype was detected ten times or more. This chain links TRBV9 with TRBJ1-3; no reliable D call. V was cut by 2 bases and J by 0 bases, with 12 bases left in between. Germline CDR1 is SGDLS and CDR2 is YYNGEE. This CDR3 is 16 amino acids long. The CDR3 DNA reads TGTGCCAGCAGCGTCCGGGAGAAGAGCTCTGGAAACACCATATATTTT. This gives the protein CASSVREKSSGNTIYF.

This clonotype was counted many times. The gene calls are TRBV6-5 and TRBJ2-5; 8 nucleotides agree with TRBD2. Germline V gives CDR1 MNHEY, CDR2 SVGAGI. This CDR3 has 15 amino acids. The ends lost 2 bases at V and 6 bases at J; junction bases unmatched: 8. CDR3 sequence reads: CASSYVGGRRKTQYF. The CDR3, as DNA: TGTGCCAGCAGTTACGTAGGCGGGAGGAGAAAGACCCAGTACTTC.

This clonotype has a count of ten or more. This chain joins TRBV7-2 and TRBJ2-1; D may be TRBD2 (5 bases). The germline V gene has CDR1 SGHTA and CDR2 FQGNSA. The ends were cut back, 2 bases at V and 11 bases at J, with 13 bases in the middle. CDR3 length equals 13 residues. In DNA, the CDR3 is TGTGCCAGCAGCTTATCGGGATCCCCGCAGCAGTTCTTC. Translation: CASSLSGSPQQFF.

The chain combines TRBV20-1 with TRBJ2-5; weak D call: TRBD1 (5 bases). Germline V lookup: CDR1 DFQATT, CDR2 SNEGSKA (reference sequence). The germline V and J ends were trimmed by 4 bases and 11 bases, with 17 bases remaining between them. The CDR3 runs 12 residues. This CDR3 reads CSAIAGPQGQYF. CDR3 sequence (DNA): TGCAGTGCTATAGCCGGGCCCCAGGGTCAGTACTTC.

Ten or more counts support this clonotype. The chain links TRBV7-8 to TRBJ2-3; 12 bases are a match to TRBD2. This CDR3 comprises 17 residues. CDR1 and CDR2 (germline): SGHVS, FQNEAQ. The V gene end was trimmed by 3 bases and the J gene end by 6 bases; junction bases not matched to a gene: 10. CDR3 nucleotide sequence: TGTGCCAGCAGCTTGGGGCTAGCGGGGGGGATCATGGATACGCAGTATTTT. It encodes CASSLGLAGGIMDTQYF.

There are many counts of this clonotype. The chain has TRBV6-5 and TRBJ2-7; tentative D call: TRBD1 (6 bases). This CDR3 contains 12 residues. Trimming removed 6 bases from V and 3 bases from J, with 9 bases in between. The germline V gene encodes CDR1 MNHEY and CDR2 SVGAGI. The CDR3 DNA reads TGTGCCAGCAGCCTGACAGGCTACGAGCAGTACTTC. This codes for CASSLTGYEQYF.

This clonotype was counted a few times. The chain recombines TRBV10-3 with TRBJ1-2; TRBD1 agrees at 10 bases. Germline CDR1 ENHRY, CDR2 SYGVKD. This CDR3 has 16 amino acids. J lost 2 bases, V lost 5 bases, and 8 bases had no gene match. This CDR3 reads CAISSGTGVINYGYTF. The DNA of the CDR3 is TGTGCCATCAGTTCCGGGACAGGGGTCATAAACTATGGCTACACCTTC.

This clonotype was detected many times. The V call is TRBV11-2, the J call TRBJ2-5; no clear D gene. This CDR3 contains 12 residues. V was clipped by 2 bases and J by 4 bases, with 5 bases between them. The germline gives CDR1 SGHAT, CDR2 FQNNGV. This chain's CDR3 is CASSLQAETQYF. DNA for the CDR3: TGTGCCAGCAGCTTACAGGCAGAGACCCAGTACTTC.

Many counts were recorded for this clonotype. This sequence joins TRBV19 and TRBJ1-6; 10 nucleotides align to TRBD1. After removal of 5 bases from V and 7 bases from J, the junction contained 5 bases not matched to a gene. The CDR3 extends over 15 amino acids. Germline V gives CDR1 LNHDA, CDR2 SQIVND (reference sequence). The CDR3 loop is CASSGGQGVNSPLHF. CDR3 DNA: TGTGCCAGTAGTGGAGGACAGGGGGTAAATTCACCCCTCCACTTT. Based on the CDR3 plus reference TRBV19 and TRBJ1-6, the full variable domain is DGGITQSPKYLFRKEGQNVTLSCEQNLNHDAMYWYRQDPGQGLRLIYYSQIVNDFQKGDIAEGYSVSREKKESFPLTVTSAQKNPTAFYLCASSGGQGVNSPLHFGNGTRLTVT.

The V gene is TRBV4-1, the J gene TRBJ2-4, with 9 bases lining up with TRBD1. Germline V gene data show CDR1 as MGHRA and CDR2 as YSYEKL. V gave up 3 bases and J gave up 0 bases; unmatched junction bases: 12. The CDR3 consists of 19 residues. The CDR3 here is CASSHGTGQNQVAKNIQYF. The CDR3 region has the DNA TGCGCCAGCAGCCACGGGACAGGGCAGAACCAGGTAGCCAAAAACATTCAGTACTTC.

This clonotype occurred many times. The V call is TRBV24-1, the J call TRBJ2-5; D is unresolved. CDR3 size: 13 residues. With 4 bases removed from V and 1 base from J, the gap between germline ends came to 6 bases. CDR1 and CDR2 from the germline V gene are KGHDR and SFDVKD. The DNA of the CDR3 is TGTGCCACCAGTGAACACCTCCAAGAGACCCAGTACTTC. It codes for CATSEHLQETQYF.

This clonotype was found many times. This chain links TRBV7-2 with TRBJ1-3, with D perhaps TRBD1 (5 bases). V lost 5 bases and J lost 4, with 18 bases in between. In germline, CDR1 is SGHTA, CDR2 FQGNSA. This CDR3 is 16 amino acids long. CDR3 protein: CASSTHQGPSGNTIYF. The CDR3 bases are TGTGCCAGCAGCACACACCAGGGTCCCTCCGGAAACACCATATATTTT.

V and J are TRBV7-8 and TRBJ2-3; no firm D call. CDR1 and CDR2 (germline): SGHVS, FQNEAQ. The ends were cut back, 5 bases at V and 2 bases at J, with 5 bases in the middle. The CDR3 covers 12 residues. The CDR3 here is CASSALTDTQYF. The CDR3 DNA is TGTGCCAGCAGCGCCCTCACAGATACGCAGTATTTT.

Concerning this clonotype itself: A much larger clone is a single base away; this may be a read error. This sequence joins TRBV5-1 and TRBJ2-1; D is possibly TRBD1 or TRBD2 (6 bases each). Germline loops: CDR1 SGHRS, CDR2 YFSETQ. This CDR3 has 15 residues. The V end lost 7 bases, the J end lost 6 bases, and 20 bases lay between the germline ends. The CDR3 sequence is CASGTLTRGGNEQFF. The DNA for the CDR3 is TGCGCCAGCGGTACTCTGACTAGAGGGGGCAATGAGCAGTTCTTC.

This clonotype was recorded at least ten times. The chain joins TRBV6-2 or TRBV6-3 to TRBJ2-7; D gene ambiguous. CDR1 and CDR2 (germline): MNHEY, SVGEGT. The V gene lost 10 bases and the J gene lost 7 bases, with 20 bases spanning the gap. This CDR3 region has 13 residues. The CDR3: CATLHDTPHEQYF. The CDR3 DNA reads TGTGCCACCCTACACGACACTCCGCATGAGCAGTACTTC.

This rearrangement joins TRBV7-2 to TRBJ2-4, with D uncertain. Germline V gene data show CDR1 as SGHTA and CDR2 as FQGNSA. CDR3 length: 14 residues. The V and J ends lost 9 bases and 5 bases respectively, with 17 bases between them. The chain's CDR3 is CARSPVGAQNIQYF. The CDR3 DNA reads TGTGCCAGAAGCCCCGTGGGCGCCCAAAACATTCAGTACTTC.

This clonotype showed up many times. V usage is TRBV7-2 and J usage is TRBJ2-1, with 16 nucleotides matching TRBD2. The length of the CDR3 is 16 residues. Looked up from germline, CDR1 is SGHTA and CDR2 is FQGNSA. Trimming cost V 3 bases and J 9 bases; bases outside gene matches: 5. The CDR3 sequence: CASSLGLAGGPSEQFF. CDR3 DNA: TGTGCCAGCAGCTTGGGACTAGCGGGGGGGCCGAGTGAGCAGTTCTTC.